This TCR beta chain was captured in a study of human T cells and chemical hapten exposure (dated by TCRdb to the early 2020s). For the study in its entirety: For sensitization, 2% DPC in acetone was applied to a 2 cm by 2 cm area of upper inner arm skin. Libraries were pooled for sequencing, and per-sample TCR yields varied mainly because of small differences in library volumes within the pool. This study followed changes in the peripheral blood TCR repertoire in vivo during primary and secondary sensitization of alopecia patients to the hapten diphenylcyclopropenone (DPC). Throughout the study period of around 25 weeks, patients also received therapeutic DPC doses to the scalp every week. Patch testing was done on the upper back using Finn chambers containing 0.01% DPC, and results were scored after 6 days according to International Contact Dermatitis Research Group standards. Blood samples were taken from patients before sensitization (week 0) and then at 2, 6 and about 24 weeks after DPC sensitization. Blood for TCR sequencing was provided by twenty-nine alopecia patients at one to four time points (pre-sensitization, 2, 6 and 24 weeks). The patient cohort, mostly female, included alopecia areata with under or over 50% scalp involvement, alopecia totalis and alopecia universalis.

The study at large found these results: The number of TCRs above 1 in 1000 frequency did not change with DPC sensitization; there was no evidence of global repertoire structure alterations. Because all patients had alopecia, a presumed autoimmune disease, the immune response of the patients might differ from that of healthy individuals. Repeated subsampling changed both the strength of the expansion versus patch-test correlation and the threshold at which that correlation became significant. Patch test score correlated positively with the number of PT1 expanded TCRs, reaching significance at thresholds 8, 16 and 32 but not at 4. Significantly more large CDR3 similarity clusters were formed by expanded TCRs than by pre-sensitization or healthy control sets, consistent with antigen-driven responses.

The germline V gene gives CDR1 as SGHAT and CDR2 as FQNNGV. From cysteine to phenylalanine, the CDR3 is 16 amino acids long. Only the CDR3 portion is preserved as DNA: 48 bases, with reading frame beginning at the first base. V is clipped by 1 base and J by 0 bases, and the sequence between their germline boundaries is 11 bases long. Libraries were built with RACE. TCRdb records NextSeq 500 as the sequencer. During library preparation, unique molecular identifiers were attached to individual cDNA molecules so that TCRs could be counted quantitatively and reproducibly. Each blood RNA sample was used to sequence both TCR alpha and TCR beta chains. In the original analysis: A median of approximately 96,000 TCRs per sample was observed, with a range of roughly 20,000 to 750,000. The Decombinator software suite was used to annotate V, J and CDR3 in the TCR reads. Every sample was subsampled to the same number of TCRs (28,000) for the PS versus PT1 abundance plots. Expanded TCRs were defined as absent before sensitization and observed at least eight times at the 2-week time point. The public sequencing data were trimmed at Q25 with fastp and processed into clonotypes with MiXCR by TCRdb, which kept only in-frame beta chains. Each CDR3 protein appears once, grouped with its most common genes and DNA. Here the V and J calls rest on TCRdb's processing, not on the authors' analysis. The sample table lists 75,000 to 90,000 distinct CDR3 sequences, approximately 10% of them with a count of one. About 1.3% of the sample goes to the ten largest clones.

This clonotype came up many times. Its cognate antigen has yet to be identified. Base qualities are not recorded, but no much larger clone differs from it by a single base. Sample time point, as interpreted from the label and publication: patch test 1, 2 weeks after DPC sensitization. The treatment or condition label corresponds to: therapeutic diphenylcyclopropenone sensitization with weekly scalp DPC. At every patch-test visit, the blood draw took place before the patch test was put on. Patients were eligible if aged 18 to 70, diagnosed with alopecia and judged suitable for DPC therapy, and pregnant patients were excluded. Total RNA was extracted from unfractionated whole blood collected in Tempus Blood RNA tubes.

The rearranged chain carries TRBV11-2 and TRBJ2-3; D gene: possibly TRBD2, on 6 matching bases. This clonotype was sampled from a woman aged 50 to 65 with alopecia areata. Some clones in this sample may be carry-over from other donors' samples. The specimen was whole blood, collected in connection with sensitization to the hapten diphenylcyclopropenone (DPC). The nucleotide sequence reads TGTGCCAGCAGCTTAGTGCGGGGCCTAAGCACAGATACGCAGTATTTT. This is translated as CASSLVRGLSTDTQYF. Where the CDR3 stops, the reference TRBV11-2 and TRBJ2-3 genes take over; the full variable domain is EAGVAQSPRYKIIEKRQSVAFWCNPISGHATLYWYQQILGQGPKLLIQFQNNGVVDDSQLPKDRFSAERLKGVDSTLKIQPAKLEDSAVYLCASSLVRGLSTDTQYFGPGTRLTVL.